The 22 T cell receptor beta chains below all came from one sample that was sequenced in a study of blood T cell repertoires in COVID-19. The assay was immunoSEQ multiplex PCR, and TCRdb's table has in-frame clones only and misses some. This repertoire shows just over 250,000 clones, around 87% found once; its top ten account for 2% to 2.5%. The specimen was peripheral blood. The receptors derive from a woman in her fifties or sixties with acute or convalescent COVID-19.

The gene calls are TRBV7-9 and TRBJ2-5; 12 bases are shared with TRBD2. CDR1 is SEHNR and CDR2 is FQNEAQ in the germline V gene (reference sequence). Trimming at V came to 0 bases and at J to 0 bases, leaving 5 bases not matched to a gene. CDR3 length equals 18 residues. CDR3 sequence (DNA): TGTGCCAGCAGCTTAGCCAGGACTAGCGGGACATACCAAGAGACCCAGTACTTC. It is translated as CASSLARTSGTYQETQYF.

V and J are TRBV5-6 and TRBJ2-1, with D tentatively TRBD2 (5 bases). The CDR3 spans 15 residues. V gave up 0 bases and J gave up 5 bases, with 12 bases separating them. CDR1 is SGHDT and CDR2 is YYEEEE in the germline V gene. CDR3 in amino acids: CASSLVRAEHNEQFF. The CDR3 DNA is TGTGCCAGCAGCTTGGTGCGGGCGGAGCACAATGAGCAGTTCTTC.

The chain recombines TRBV6-2 or TRBV6-3 with TRBJ2-5, with D perhaps TRBD2 (5 bases). CDR1 and CDR2 (germline): MNHEY, SVGEGT. The CDR3 covers 14 residues. V was trimmed by 2 bases and J by 4 bases, leaving 11 bases between them. DNA of the CDR3: TGTGCCAGCAGTTACAGGGCCGAGGGAGAGACCCAGTACTTC. Protein: CASSYRAEGETQYF.

The chain has TRBV4-1 and TRBJ2-5; the D gene is possibly TRBD1 (8 bases). Per germline, CDR1 MGHRA and CDR2 YSYEKL. There are 16 residues in the CDR3. Trimming pared 2 bases from V and 5 bases from J, leaving 18 bases between. The CDR3 loop is CASSQSPGQGGETQYF. CDR3 coding DNA: TGCGCCAGCAGCCAAAGCCCCGGACAGGGAGGGGAGACCCAGTACTTC.

V is TRBV6-5 and J is TRBJ1-5; possible D gene TRBD1, 6 bases. CDR1 and CDR2 (germline): MNHEY, SVGAGI. Trimming shortened V by 6 bases and J by 9 bases, and 18 bases separated the two germline ends. The CDR3 totals 14 residues. The CDR3 protein is CASSSAGGLGPQHF. The CDR3 bases are TGTGCCAGCAGCTCCGCGGGGGGCTTGGGGCCCCAGCATTTT.

The V call is TRBV19, the J call TRBJ1-3; D may be TRBD1 (5 bases). Trimming shortened V by 6 bases and J by 0 bases, and 12 bases separated the two germline ends. The CDR3 has 15 residues. CDR1 LNHDA and CDR2 SQIVND come from the germline V gene (reference sequence). The chain's CDR3 is CASSLQVISGNTIYF. Written as DNA, the CDR3 is TGTGCCAGTAGCCTACAGGTTATCTCTGGAAACACCATATATTTT.

CDR3: CASSPQGARANEKLFF. CDR3 sequence (DNA): TGTGCCAGCTCACCGCAGGGGGCCCGGGCTAATGAAAAACTGTTTTTT. The rearrangement joins TRBV18 to TRBJ1-4; TRBD1 agrees at 8 bases. Trimming removed 3 bases from V and 3 bases from J; junction bases left unmatched: 6. CDR3 length: 16 amino acids. Looked up from germline, CDR1 is KGHSH and CDR2 is LQKENI.

The rearrangement joins TRBV28 to TRBJ2-1; 8 bases agree with TRBD2. The CDR3 totals 17 residues. J gave up 3 bases and V 3 bases, and 10 bases lay outside the gene matches. Per germline, CDR1 MDHEN and CDR2 SYDVKM. This CDR3 is CASSFASGRGNYNEQFF. DNA for the CDR3: TGTGCCAGCAGTTTCGCCAGCGGGAGAGGGAACTACAATGAGCAGTTCTTC.

CDR3 loop: CASSGGSRNNGYTF. The CDR3, as DNA: TGCGCCAGCAGCGGAGGGTCCAGGAACAATGGCTACACCTTC. This chain joins TRBV5-1 and TRBJ1-2, with no clear D. The germline V gene encodes CDR1 SGHRS and CDR2 YFSETQ. The CDR3 covers 14 residues. The V and J ends lost 4 bases and 6 bases respectively, with 16 bases between them.

The rearrangement joins TRBV18 to TRBJ1-1; D is ambiguous. Trimming took 4 bases from V and 0 from J, leaving 9 bases between them. Germline V gives CDR1 KGHSH, CDR2 LQKENI. The CDR3 sequence is 14 residues long. This CDR3 reads CASSLNTLNTEAFF. The CDR3 DNA follows: TGTGCCAGCTCACTAAACACCTTGAACACTGAAGCTTTCTTT.

The chain carries TRBV6-4 and TRBJ2-3; possible D gene TRBD2, 6 bases. Trimming stripped 2 bases from V and 0 bases from J, with 12 bases between. Germline V gene data show CDR1 as MRHNA and CDR2 as SNTAGT. The CDR3 contains 16 residues. CDR3 region: CASSDVVAGSTDTQYF. The CDR3 bases are TGTGCCAGCAGTGACGTCGTGGCGGGGAGCACAGATACGCAGTATTTT.

This chain links TRBV7-3 with TRBJ2-1; perhaps TRBD1 as D (5 bases). With 5 bases removed from V and 8 bases from J, the gap between germline ends came to 16 bases. The CDR3 has 14 residues. Looked up from germline, CDR1 is SGHTA and CDR2 is FQGTGA. CDR3 sequence (DNA): TGTGCCAGCAGCCCTGGTGTAAGGGGCGATGAGCAGTTCTTC. It codes for CASSPGVRGDEQFF.

V usage is TRBV12-5 and J usage is TRBJ2-1; 8 bases line up with TRBD1. The CDR3 is made up of 15 amino acids. Trimming took 5 bases from V and 2 from J; bases not matched to a gene: 5. Per the germline V gene, CDR1 is LGHNT and CDR2 is FRNRAP. This CDR3 is CASGQQGGAYNEQFF. The CDR3 nucleotides read TGTGCTAGTGGTCAACAGGGGGGAGCCTACAATGAGCAGTTCTTC.

The rearrangement joins TRBV27 to TRBJ2-1, with 12 bases matching TRBD2. Germline V gene data show CDR1 as MNHEY and CDR2 as SMNVEV (reference sequence). The CDR3 runs to 17 residues. V shed 2 bases, J shed 0 bases, and the junction held 2 bases outside the gene matches. The CDR3 sequence: CASSLQLAGGSYNEQFF. The CDR3, as DNA: TGTGCCAGCAGTTTACAACTAGCGGGGGGCTCCTACAATGAGCAGTTCTTC.

As concerns this clone: The same CDR3 arises from other DNA sequences in this sample as well. The V gene is TRBV2, the J gene TRBJ1-5; D is unclear. The CDR3 consists of 15 residues. Germline V gene data show CDR1 as SNHLY and CDR2 as FYNNEI. Deletions cut 2 bases from V and 1 base from J, with 9 bases between. The CDR3 DNA is TGTGCCAGCAGTGAACGAGGGCTGAGCAATCAGCCCCAGCATTTT. Encoded protein: CASSERGLSNQPQHF.

The chain links TRBV12-5 to TRBJ1-4; TRBD1 aligns across 7 bases. V was clipped by 4 bases and J by 4 bases; unmatched bases: 3. The V gene's germline CDR1 is LGHNT and CDR2 FRNRAP. The CDR3 extends over 14 amino acids. The CDR3 DNA reads as TGTGCTAGTGGTTCGGACAGGTTTAATGAAAAACTGTTTTTT. Its protein is CASGSDRFNEKLFF.

The chain has TRBV11-3 and TRBJ2-2; 8 bases agree with TRBD2. The V and J ends lost 5 bases and 5 bases, in that order; junction bases with no gene match: 7. This CDR3 contains 15 residues. The germline CDR1 and CDR2 sequences are SGHNT and YENEEA. The CDR3: CASSRTSWGTGELFF. The CDR3 coding sequence is TGTGCCAGCAGCCGGACTAGCTGGGGGACCGGGGAGCTGTTTTTT. Full variable domain (outside the CDR3, taken from reference TRBV11-3 and TRBJ2-2): EAGVVQSPRYKIIEKKQPVAFWCNPISGHNTLYWYLQNLGQGPELLIRYENEEAVDDSQLPKDRFSAERLKGVDSTLKIQPAELGDSAVYLCASSRTSWGTGELFFGEGSRLTVL.

The chain is built from TRBV27 and TRBJ2-7, with TRBD1 as a possible D gene (6 bases). CDR1 is MNHEY, CDR2 SMNVEV, per germline (reference sequence). CDR3 length: 15 residues. V lost 6 bases, J lost 2 bases, and 17 bases lay in between. The CDR3 sequence: CASSYFAGVPYEQYF. The CDR3 DNA follows: TGTGCCAGCAGCTATTTCGCAGGGGTCCCCTACGAGCAGTACTTC.

The chain is built from TRBV9 and TRBJ1-3; D possibly corresponds to TRBD1 (6 bases). Looked up from germline, CDR1 is SGDLS and CDR2 is YYNGEE. This CDR3 region has 15 residues. V was shortened by 6 bases and J by 2 bases, with 15 bases between the two germline ends. This CDR3 reads CASTRGTTTGNTIYF. In DNA, the CDR3 is TGTGCCAGCACCCGAGGGACAACCACTGGAAACACCATATATTTT.

This chain uses TRBV14 with TRBJ2-2; D is perhaps TRBD2 (6 bases). The V end was cut by 2 bases, the J end by 6 bases, with 19 bases between. The CDR3 has 17 amino acids. Germline V gives CDR1 SGHDN, CDR2 FVKESK. DNA of the CDR3: TGTGCCAGCAGCCAATTCTCCGCGGGATGGACCCCCGGGGAGCTGTTTTTT. It translates to CASSQFSAGWTPGELFF.

This sequence joins TRBV20-1 and TRBJ2-1; 10 nucleotides align to TRBD1. CDR1 is DFQATT and CDR2 is SNEGSKA in the germline V gene (reference sequence). There are 15 residues in the CDR3. With V trimmed by 3 bases and J by 7 bases, 9 bases remained unmatched. The chain's CDR3 is CSASPGTGDWNEQFF. The CDR3 DNA is TGCAGTGCTAGTCCCGGGACAGGGGACTGGAATGAGCAGTTCTTC.

The chain has TRBV27 and TRBJ1-4; tentative D call: TRBD1 (5 bases). The CDR3 loop spans 14 amino acids. Germline V gene lookup returns CDR1 MNHEY and CDR2 SMNVEV (reference sequence). Trimming stripped 4 bases from V and 7 bases from J, with 13 bases between. In nucleotides, the CDR3 is TGTGCCAGCAGTTATTATAGGACACCTGAAAAACTGTTTTTT. This encodes CASSYYRTPEKLFF.